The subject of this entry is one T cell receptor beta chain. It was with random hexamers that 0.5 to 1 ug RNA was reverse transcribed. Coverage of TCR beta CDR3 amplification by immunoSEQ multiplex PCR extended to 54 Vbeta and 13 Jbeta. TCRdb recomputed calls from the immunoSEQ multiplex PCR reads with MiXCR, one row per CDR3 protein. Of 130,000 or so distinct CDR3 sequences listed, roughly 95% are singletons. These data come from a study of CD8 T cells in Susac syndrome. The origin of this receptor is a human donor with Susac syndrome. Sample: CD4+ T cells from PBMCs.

The CDR3 coding sequence is TGTGCCAGCAGTCCAAGGGGGCAGTTTATAGCCAAAAACATTCAGTACTTC. Residues: CASSPRGQFIAKNIQYF. This rearrangement joins TRBV27 to TRBJ2-4, with 7 bases that match TRBD1. Germline V gene lookup returns CDR1 MNHEY and CDR2 SMNVEV (reference sequence). V was pared by 5 bases and J by 0 bases, with 10 bases of the junction left unmatched. CDR3 size: 17 residues.